Shown below are 32 T cell receptor beta chains from a single sample sequenced in a study of shared clonotypes between healthy human individuals. CD45RO-negative CD8 cells positively selected for CCR7 made up the naive population, which excluded terminally differentiated effector memory CD45RA+ cells. Libraries were prepared by immunoSEQ multiplex PCR; TCRdb keeps only in-frame clonotypes and omits some of them. The table lists hundreds of thousands of clones, 95% to 96% of them singletons. Material: naive CD8+ T cells sorted from blood. The origin of the receptors is a woman aged 25 to 39 in good health.

The V gene is TRBV7-8, the J gene TRBJ1-1; no definite D call. V was trimmed by 2 bases and J by 3 bases, leaving 4 bases between them. The CDR3 is 12 residues long. Germline lookup yields CDR1 SGHVS and CDR2 FQNEAQ. CDR3 residues: CASSLRYTEAFF. The CDR3 DNA reads TGTGCCAGCAGCTTACGCTACACTGAAGCTTTCTTT.

The chain couples TRBV19 to TRBJ2-5; D not resolved. Trimming removed 2 bases at V and 5 bases at J, with 9 bases between. The germline V gene has CDR1 LNHDA and CDR2 SQIVND (reference sequence). The CDR3 consists of 13 residues. The CDR3 nucleotides read TGTGCCAGTAGTATAATTGTATGGGAGACCCAGTACTTC. Residues: CASSIIVWETQYF.

This chain joins TRBV7-2 and TRBJ2-1; D possibly corresponds to TRBD2 (6 bases). The germline V gene has CDR1 SGHTA and CDR2 FQGNSA. V was clipped by 3 bases and J by 4 bases, with 10 bases between them. This CDR3 contains 14 residues. As DNA, the CDR3 is TGTGCCAGCAGCTTGGCGGGACCTTACAATGAGCAGTTCTTC. Amino acid sequence: CASSLAGPYNEQFF.

The gene calls are TRBV27 and TRBJ2-5; D is uncertain. The CDR3 spans 15 residues. CDR1 and CDR2 from the germline V gene are MNHEY and SMNVEV (reference sequence). With 1 base removed from V and 3 bases from J, the gap between germline ends came to 12 bases. The CDR3 is CASSLWFNRKETQYF. CDR3 sequence (DNA): TGTGCCAGCAGTTTATGGTTTAATCGCAAAGAGACCCAGTACTTC.

The rearrangement links TRBV5-4 to TRBJ2-1, with D possibly matching TRBD2 (5 bases). The CDR3 has 12 amino acids. The ends were cut back, 4 bases at V and 9 bases at J, with 11 bases in the middle. In germline, CDR1 is SGHNT, CDR2 YYREEE (reference sequence). CDR3 sequence reads: CASSAGGSEQFF. CDR3 nucleotides: TGTGCCAGCAGCGCAGGAGGATCTGAGCAGTTCTTC.

Notes on this clone: Different DNA sequences within this sample yield the same CDR3. This rearrangement joins TRBV5-6 to TRBJ1-3; the D is unclear. Trimming left V 0 bases short and J 2 bases short, with 3 bases between. CDR1 and CDR2 (germline): SGHDT, YYEEEE. The CDR3 totals 13 residues. The CDR3 nucleotides read TGTGCCAGCAGCTTGGGCGCTGGAAACACCATATATTTT. As protein: CASSLGAGNTIYF.

The CDR3 bases are TGTGCCAGCAGAAACATCGACAGCACAGATACGCAGTATTTT. It encodes CASRNIDSTDTQYF. V usage is TRBV6-5 and J usage is TRBJ2-3; D ambiguous. The CDR3 has 14 amino acids. V was pared by 6 bases and J by 0 bases, with 10 bases between. Germline CDR1 reads MNHEY; CDR2 reads SVGAGI.

This clone was detected only a few times. The V call is TRBV28, the J call TRBJ1-5, with D tentatively TRBD1 (6 bases). The germline gives CDR1 MDHEN, CDR2 SYDVKM. The V end was cut by 5 bases, the J end by 6 bases, with 17 bases between. CDR3 size: 15 residues. In DNA form, the CDR3 reads TGTGCCAGCAGTCCCCGGGGGGCCCCCGGTCAGCCCCAGCATTTT. Translating it yields CASSPRGAPGQPQHF.

The V and J genes are TRBV2 and TRBJ2-7, with TRBD2 as a possible D gene (9 bases). V shed 5 bases and J shed 2 bases, with 22 bases lying between them. The CDR3 is 17 residues long. Germline-derived CDR1 and CDR2 are SNHLY and FYNNEI. CDR3: CASSFWRGGQETYEQYF. The CDR3 region has the DNA TGTGCCAGCAGTTTTTGGCGGGGGGGACAGGAGACCTACGAGCAGTACTTC.

CDR3 loop: CASSVSDRGLTNTEAFF. CDR3 bases: TGTGCCAGCAGCGTTAGCGACAGGGGCCTAACGAACACTGAAGCTTTCTTT. The chain is built from TRBV5-5 and TRBJ1-1; TRBD1 matches at 8 bases. After removal of 4 bases from V and 1 base from J, the junction contained 12 bases not matched to a gene. The CDR3 consists of 17 residues. Germline V gives CDR1 SGHKS, CDR2 YYEKEE (reference sequence).

This chain uses TRBV6-6 with TRBJ2-7, with D hard to call. Trimming took off 0 bases at V and 3 bases at J, with 6 bases between the two ends. The CDR3 is made up of 13 amino acids. Germline lookup yields CDR1 MNHNY and CDR2 SVGAGI (reference sequence). The CDR3 region has the DNA TGTGCCAGCAGTTACTCAAGGAACTACGAGCAGTACTTC. Its protein product is CASSYSRNYEQYF.

The gene calls are TRBV28 and TRBJ2-7; D may match TRBD1 or TRBD2 (5 bases each). Germline lookup yields CDR1 MDHEN and CDR2 SYDVKM. This CDR3 spans 15 amino acids. With 1 base removed from V and 0 bases from J, the gap between germline ends came to 10 bases. The CDR3 loop is CASSLYEGSSYEQYF. The CDR3 DNA sequence: TGTGCCAGCAGTTTATATGAGGGGAGCTCCTACGAGCAGTACTTC.

This chain links TRBV6-1 with TRBJ2-1; 7 nucleotides agree with TRBD1. The CDR3 runs to 15 residues. Germline V CDR1 and CDR2: MNHNS, SASEGT. J was trimmed by 0 bases and V by 4 bases; bases with no gene match: 3. DNA of the CDR3: TGTGCCAGCAGTGTGGGACAGAGCTCCTACAATGAGCAGTTCTTC. It is translated as CASSVGQSSYNEQFF.

The CDR3 region has the DNA TGTGCCAGCAGCTTGGGAGGTGGCCGGGACAGGGTCTCTGGCTACACCTTC. Residues: CASSLGGGRDRVSGYTF. The gene calls are TRBV5-6 and TRBJ1-2; TRBD1 aligns across 9 bases. The germline gives CDR1 SGHDT, CDR2 YYEEEE. Unmatched junction bases numbered 13, after V lost 0 bases and J lost 7 bases. CDR3 size: 17 residues.

This clone was seen only once. The CDR3 reads CASSLSEVQGELFF. Written as DNA, the CDR3 is TGTGCCAGCAGCCTGTCCGAGGTTCAGGGGGAGCTGTTTTTT. The chain couples TRBV5-6 to TRBJ2-2, with no clear D. The CDR3 is 14 amino acids. Germline CDR1 SGHDT, CDR2 YYEEEE. Trimming cost V 4 bases and J 8 bases, with 15 bases left between them.

CDR3 amino acids: CASSEGGLGTGAYEQYF. As DNA, the CDR3 is TGCGCCAGCAGTGAGGGGGGCTTGGGGACAGGGGCCTACGAGCAGTACTTC. The V and J genes are TRBV10-1 and TRBJ2-7; 10 positions agree with TRBD1. The germline V gene has CDR1 WNHNN and CDR2 SYGVQD (reference sequence). V was clipped by 2 bases and J by 2 bases; unmatched bases: 9. The CDR3 runs 17 residues.

This rearrangement joins TRBV5-8 to TRBJ2-3, with D maybe TRBD1 (5 bases). Trimming left V 0 bases short and J 0 bases short, with 11 bases between. The CDR3 has 16 amino acids. From germline, CDR1 is SGHTS and CDR2 YDEGEE. CDR3 bases: TGTGCCAGCAGCTTGGAGGGGCCCTCTAGCACAGATACGCAGTATTTT. Residues: CASSLEGPSSTDTQYF. Full variable domain (missing parts from reference TRBV5-8 and TRBJ2-3): EAGVTQSPTHLIKTRGQQATLRCSPISGHTSVYWYQQALGLGLQFLLWYDEGEERNRGNFPPRFSGRQFPNYSSELNVNALELEDSALYLCASSLEGPSSTDTQYFGPGTRLTVL.

This chain uses TRBV4-1 with TRBJ2-3, with 8 bases lining up with TRBD1. J lost 6 bases, V lost 1 base, and 6 bases had no gene match. Germline V gene data show CDR1 as MGHRA and CDR2 as YSYEKL. This CDR3 is 15 amino acids long. The chain's CDR3 is CASSQAQGARDTQYF. The CDR3 coding sequence is TGCGCCAGCAGCCAAGCGCAGGGGGCGCGGGATACGCAGTATTTT.

The chain uses TRBV21-1 and TRBJ2-7; TRBD2 is the table's D call, not checked against the DNA. TRBV21-1 is classified as a pseudogene. This CDR3 region has 18 residues. CDR3 nucleotides: TGTGCCAGCAGCAAAGGGTCGGCTAGCGGTCAAAGCTCCTACGAGCAGTACTTC. Translating gives CASSKGSASGQSSYEQYF.

CDR3 amino acids: CASSVLAGVGTDTQYF. CDR3 in DNA: TGTGCCAGTAGTGTCCTAGCGGGAGTCGGCACAGATACGCAGTATTTT. The rearrangement uses TRBV19 and TRBJ2-3; TRBD2 aligns across 10 bases. The CDR3 totals 16 residues. CDR1 is LNHDA and CDR2 is SQIVND in the germline V gene (reference sequence). V shed 5 bases and J 1 base; nucleotides not matched to a gene: 6.

The chain uses TRBV5-1 and TRBJ2-3, with D perhaps TRBD1 (6 bases). The CDR3 runs to 15 residues. Per the germline V gene, CDR1 is SGHRS and CDR2 is YFSETQ. V was cut by 3 bases and J by 2 bases, with 13 bases left in between. The CDR3 loop is CASSWTAYPTDTQYF. DNA for the CDR3: TGCGCCAGCAGCTGGACAGCATATCCCACAGATACGCAGTATTTT.

This clone was seen only once. V gene TRBV2 combines with J gene TRBJ2-1; no clear D. Trimming stripped 2 bases from V and 7 bases from J, with 0 bases between. CDR3 size: 10 residues. Germline V gene data show CDR1 as SNHLY and CDR2 as FYNNEI. The CDR3 spells CASSENEQFF. CDR3 DNA: TGTGCCAGCAGTGAAAATGAGCAGTTCTTC.

This clone appeared once. The rearrangement joins TRBV4-1 to TRBJ2-7, with D maybe TRBD1 (5 bases). This CDR3 is 13 amino acids long. V was trimmed by 2 bases and J by 6 bases, leaving 11 bases between them. Germline lookup yields CDR1 MGHRA and CDR2 YSYEKL. The chain's CDR3 is CASSQRTPGEQYF. The DNA of the CDR3 is TGCGCCAGCAGCCAAAGGACACCAGGCGAGCAGTACTTC.

This clone was observed once. This sequence joins TRBV6-5 and TRBJ2-1, with 7 bases identical to TRBD1. The CDR3 length is 14 residues. The V gene's germline CDR1 is MNHEY and CDR2 SVGAGI. With V trimmed by 3 bases and J by 6 bases, 5 bases remained unmatched. CDR3 residues: CASSYFAGGNEQFF. The CDR3 DNA sequence: TGTGCCAGCAGTTATTTTGCAGGGGGCAATGAGCAGTTCTTC.

The V gene is TRBV2, the J gene TRBJ2-7; TRBD1 matches at 10 bases. This CDR3 is 14 amino acids long. CDR1 and CDR2 from the germline V gene are SNHLY and FYNNEI. J gave up 2 bases and V 10 bases, and 8 bases lay outside the gene matches. CDR3 nucleotide sequence: TGTGCCATCATTAGGACAGGGGGGACCTACGAGCAGTACTTC. Its protein product is CAIIRTGGTYEQYF.

The V gene is TRBV7-8, the J gene TRBJ1-1, with no clear D. Per the germline V gene, CDR1 is SGHVS and CDR2 is FQNEAQ. Trimming took off 7 bases at V and 4 bases at J, with 22 bases between the two ends. This CDR3 is built from 16 residues. CDR3 nucleotide sequence: TGTGCCAGCAAAGAGGGAGGGTGGGGTAGGAGCACTGAAGCTTTCTTT. Residues: CASKEGGWGRSTEAFF. Complete variable domain (other parts from reference TRBV7-8 and TRBJ1-1): GAGVSQSPRYKVAKRGQDVALRCDPISGHVSLFWYQQALGQGPEFLTYFQNEAQLDKSGLPSDRFFAERPEGSVSTLKIQRTQQEDSAVYLCASKEGGWGRSTEAFFGQGTRLTVV.

This clone appeared once. The gene calls are TRBV28 and TRBJ2-7; a possible D gene is TRBD1 (6 bases). The germline gives CDR1 MDHEN, CDR2 SYDVKM. The CDR3 is made up of 14 amino acids. V shed 3 bases and J shed 2 bases, with 11 bases lying between them. CDR3 sequence: CASSFQGLPYEQYF. CDR3 sequence (DNA): TGTGCCAGCAGTTTTCAGGGGCTTCCCTACGAGCAGTACTTC.

V and J are TRBV6-5 and TRBJ2-4; 11 bases line up with TRBD1. CDR3 length: 15 residues. V lost 2 bases to trimming and J lost 8 bases; unmatched junction nucleotides: 5. Germline CDR1 is MNHEY and CDR2 is SVGAGI. The CDR3 DNA reads as TGTGCCAGCAGTTACCGGACAGGGGGCGCGGACATTCAGTACTTC. Translation gives CASSYRTGGADIQYF.

J is TRBJ1-1 and V is TRBV29-1, with D possibly being TRBD1 (5 bases). The germline gives CDR1 SQVTM, CDR2 ANQGSEA. This CDR3 has 13 amino acids. V dropped 6 bases and J dropped 3 bases, with 14 bases sitting between them. This CDR3 is CSVPGTSHTEAFF. DNA for the CDR3: TGCAGCGTCCCCGGGACCTCTCACACTGAAGCTTTCTTT.

The V call is TRBV29-1, the J call TRBJ1-2; D gene unclear. The CDR3 sequence is 13 residues long. V was pared by 8 bases and J by 8 bases, with 21 bases between. Looked up from germline, CDR1 is SQVTM and CDR2 is ANQGSEA. The CDR3 DNA is TGCAGCCCGTCCCAGTTGGGGTTCCTAGGCTACACCTTC. This gives the protein CSPSQLGFLGYTF.

Of note for this clone: The same CDR3 is also encoded by other DNA sequences in this sample. V and J are TRBV19 and TRBJ2-7; D uncertain. Germline loops: CDR1 LNHDA, CDR2 SQIVND (reference sequence). The V and J ends lost 3 bases and 3 bases respectively, with 9 bases between them. The CDR3 is 13 amino acids. CDR3 region: CASSIFLGYEQYF. The CDR3 nucleotides read TGTGCCAGTAGTATCTTTCTCGGCTACGAGCAGTACTTC.

The chain carries TRBV4-1 and TRBJ2-1; 7 bases align to TRBD1. Germline CDR1 reads MGHRA; CDR2 reads YSYEKL. V was clipped by 3 bases and J by 2 bases; unmatched bases: 4. The CDR3 is 15 residues long. The CDR3 is CASSHQQGAYNEQFF. The DNA for the CDR3 is TGCGCCAGCAGCCACCAGCAGGGGGCCTACAATGAGCAGTTCTTC.